The rows below give T cell receptor beta chains drawn from one sample of a study of blood T cells in healthy people across ages. TCRdb ran MiXCR on the 5' RACE reads and lists one entry per CDR3 protein. The profile shows about 640,000 distinct CDR3 sequences, around three fifths of them singletons. Sequencing used blood. Receptors originate from a man in his fifties or sixties in good health. Each CDR3 is given with its conserved first and last residue. The order of the fields is clone size, V gene, J gene, D gene, CDR3 protein, CDR3 DNA. D genes are given only for firm matches. Where a row states a size, it is once, few, many or the class of an expanded clone; other rows omit it.

NA	TRBV10-3	TRBJ2-4	NA	CAISEDSLAKNIQYF	TGTGCCATCAGTGAAGACAGCCTAGCCAAAAACATTCAGTACTTC
few	TRBV3-1	TRBJ1-4	TRBD1	CASSPGQGPATNEKLFF	TGTGCCAGCAGCCCGGGACAGGGGCCCGCAACTAATGAAAAACTGTTTTTT
NA	TRBV3-1	TRBJ1-1	NA	CASSQREHRTEAFF	TGTGCCAGCAGCCAGAGGGAGCACAGGACTGAAGCTTTCTTT
few	TRBV5-6	TRBJ2-1	TRBD2	CASINGGGRSYNEQFF	TGTGCCAGCATCAACGGGGGGGGGCGCTCCTACAATGAGCAGTTCTTC
few	TRBV7-9	TRBJ2-5	TRBD2	CASSLELAAQETQYF	TGTGCCAGCAGCTTAGAGCTAGCGGCCCAAGAGACCCAGTACTTC
NA	TRBV10-2	TRBJ2-7	TRBD1	CASSETGTGFSGQYF	TGCGCCAGCAGTGAAACCGGGACAGGATTCTCCGGGCAGTACTTC
NA	TRBV6-2/TRBV6-3	TRBJ1-1	TRBD1	CASTQIQGARPTEAFF	TGTGCCAGCACTCAAATTCAGGGGGCGCGGCCCACTGAAGCTTTCTTT
many	TRBV7-2	TRBJ2-5	NA	CASSLVRGGEETQYF	TGTGCCAGCAGCTTAGTCAGGGGAGGGGAAGAGACCCAGTACTTC
few	TRBV25-1	TRBJ1-2	NA	CASSEWGDYGYTF	TGTGCCAGCAGTGAATGGGGCGACTATGGCTACACCTTC
many	TRBV11-2	TRBJ2-5	TRBD2	CASSLGDKRGGETQYF	TGTGCCAGCAGCTTAGGTGACAAGCGGGGGGGGGAGACCCAGTACTTC
NA	TRBV27	TRBJ2-3	NA	CASSREPDLTDTQYF	TGTGCCAGCAGCCGGGAGCCCGACCTCACAGATACGCAGTATTTT
few	TRBV5-1	TRBJ2-1	TRBD2	CASSLARAGGPSQYNEQFF	TGCGCCAGCAGCTTGGCCCGGGCGGGGGGGCCGAGTCAGTACAATGAGCAGTTCTTC
NA	TRBV4-3	TRBJ2-1	TRBD1	CASSQDGTGVNEQFF	TGCGCCAGCAGCCAAGATGGGACAGGGGTCAATGAGCAGTTCTTC
few	TRBV11-2	TRBJ2-5	NA	CASSLDGGHQETQYF	TGTGCCAGCAGCTTAGACGGGGGGCACCAAGAGACCCAGTACTTC
NA	TRBV7-9	TRBJ1-2	NA	CASSLSGSGGYGYTF	TGTGCCAGCAGCTTAAGCGGATCTGGGGGCTATGGCTACACCTTC
NA	TRBV6-1	TRBJ1-5	NA	CASSVRGSGQPQHF	TGTGCCAGCAGTGTCCGAGGGAGTGGGCAGCCCCAGCATTTT
NA	TRBV4-1	TRBJ2-5	TRBD2	CASSHTYGTSGGPREETQYF	TGCGCCAGCAGCCATACCTACGGGACTAGCGGGGGGCCGAGGGAAGAGACCCAGTACTTC
NA	TRBV28	TRBJ2-2	NA	CASSTDENTGELFF	TGTGCCAGCAGCACGGACGAGAACACCGGGGAGCTGTTTTTT
NA	TRBV20-1	TRBJ2-5	NA	CSARDHRAQETQYF	TGCAGTGCTAGAGATCACCGGGCCCAAGAGACCCAGTACTTC
NA	TRBV5-1	TRBJ2-5	NA	CASAGAFPRDVQYF	TGCGCCAGCGCGGGGGCCTTCCCTCGGGACGTCCAGTACTTC
NA	TRBV27	TRBJ1-2	NA	CASSLLSRLNYGYTF	TGTGCCAGCAGTTTACTCAGCCGACTTAACTATGGCTACACCTTC
NA	TRBV4-3	TRBJ2-1	NA	CASSQDPGSKEQFF	TGCGCCAGCAGCCAAGATCCCGGATCCAAAGAGCAGTTCTTC
NA	TRBV6-5	TRBJ2-5	TRBD1	CASSRRGTGQETQYF	TGTGCCAGCAGTCGCCGGGGGACAGGACAAGAGACCCAGTACTTC